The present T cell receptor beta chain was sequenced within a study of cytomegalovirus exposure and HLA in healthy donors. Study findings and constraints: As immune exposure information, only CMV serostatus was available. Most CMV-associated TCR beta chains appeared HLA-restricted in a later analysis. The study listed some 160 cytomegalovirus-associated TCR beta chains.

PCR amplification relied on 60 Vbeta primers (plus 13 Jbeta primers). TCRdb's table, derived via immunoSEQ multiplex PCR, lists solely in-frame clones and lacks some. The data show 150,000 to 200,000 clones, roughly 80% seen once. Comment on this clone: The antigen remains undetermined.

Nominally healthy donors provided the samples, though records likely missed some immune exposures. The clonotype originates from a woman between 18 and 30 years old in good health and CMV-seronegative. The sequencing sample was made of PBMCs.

DNA of the CDR3: TGTGCCAGCAGTCTTCGAGGGATCTACGAGCAGTACTTC. Protein sequence: CASSLRGIYEQYF. This chain connects TRBV28 to TRBJ2-7; D is possibly TRBD2 (5 bases). The germline V and J ends were trimmed by 5 bases and 3 bases, with 11 bases remaining between them. The V gene's germline CDR1 is MDHEN and CDR2 SYDVKM. CDR3 length: 13 residues.